Following are 31 T cell receptor beta chains from one sample sequenced in a study of T-cell reconstitution after alpha-beta-depleted transplantation in children. For TCRbeta, the library was prepared with unique molecular identifiers. MiXCR was run by TCRdb on the PCR reads, yielding one entry per CDR3 protein. This sample has over 550,000 distinct CDR3 sequences, with over 9.5% found just once. Sample: PBMCs from the stem cell graft donor, taken from the stem cell graft. Receptors were obtained from a human donor who donated a stem cell graft to a child with acute myeloid leukemia.

The chain is built from TRBV20-1 and TRBJ2-5, with D unresolved. CDR3 size: 12 residues. The V gene's germline CDR1 is DFQATT and CDR2 SNEGSKA (reference sequence). V dropped 8 bases and J dropped 5 bases, with 15 bases sitting between them. The CDR3, as DNA: TGCAGTCTACCCCACCAAGGGGAGACCCAGTACTTC. This sequence encodes CSLPHQGETQYF.

For the CDR3, the DNA is TGTGCCAGCAGCTGGACAGGGGCCCCCACTGAAGCTTTCTTT. Translating it yields CASSWTGAPTEAFF. The rearrangement joins TRBV12-3 or TRBV12-4 to TRBJ1-1; 9 bases are a match to TRBD1. This CDR3 is built from 14 residues. Unmatched junction bases numbered 6, after V lost 6 bases and J lost 4 bases.

This clonotype was counted only a few times. The rearrangement links TRBV9 to TRBJ2-1, with 9 bases lining up with TRBD2. Germline assignment: CDR1 SGDLS and CDR2 YYNGEE. J lost 7 bases, V lost 4 bases, and 15 bases had no gene match. The CDR3 consists of 17 residues. This chain's CDR3 is CASSTRLAVTTTNEQFF. CDR3 DNA: TGTGCCAGCAGCACCCGACTAGCGGTCACAACGACGAATGAGCAGTTCTTC. Drawing the rest from reference TRBV9 and TRBJ2-1, the complete variable domain is DSGVTQTPKHLITATGQRVTLRCSPRSGDLSVYWYQQSLDQGLQFLIQYYNGEERAKGNILERFSAQQFPDLHSELNLSSLELGDSALYFCASSTRLAVTTTNEQFFGPGTRLTVL.

There are a few counts of this clonotype. For the CDR3, the DNA is TGTGCCAGCAGTGAAGGGACAGGGCGGGCTTTCTTT. This codes for CASSEGTGRAFF. V and J are TRBV2 and TRBJ1-1; TRBD1 agrees at 8 bases. Germline-derived CDR1 and CDR2 are SNHLY and FYNNEI. The CDR3 spans 12 residues. J gave up 11 bases and V 1 base, and 3 bases lay outside the gene matches.

This clonotype was detected ten times or more. The chain employs TRBV20-1 and TRBJ2-3, with 11 nucleotides matching TRBD2. V was pared by 6 bases and J by 6 bases, with 2 bases of the junction left unmatched. In germline, CDR1 is DFQATT, CDR2 SNEGSKA (reference sequence). The CDR3 sequence is 12 residues long. The CDR3: CSARTSGDTQYF. CDR3 DNA sequence: TGCAGTGCGCGGACTAGCGGGGATACGCAGTATTTT.

V and J are TRBV20-1 and TRBJ2-1; a possible D gene is TRBD2 (5 bases). Germline V gene lookup returns CDR1 DFQATT and CDR2 SNEGSKA (reference sequence). CDR3 length: 16 residues. The V and J ends lost 0 bases and 4 bases respectively, with 16 bases between them. CDR3 sequence (DNA): TGCAGTGCTAGAGATCGGACTCCCCCCCCTTACAATGAGCAGTTCTTC. Translated, it gives CSARDRTPPPYNEQFF.

This clonotype occurred many times. CDR3 region: CSVQGTRNTEAFF. In DNA form, the CDR3 reads TGCAGCGTTCAGGGGACCCGGAACACTGAAGCTTTCTTT. The rearrangement uses TRBV29-1 and TRBJ1-1; D is possibly TRBD1 (6 bases). The ends were cut back, 5 bases at V and 1 base at J, with 11 bases in the middle. Germline V gives CDR1 SQVTM, CDR2 ANQGSEA. This CDR3 is built from 13 residues.

This clonotype showed up many times. The V and J genes are TRBV7-6 and TRBJ2-2; TRBD2 agrees at 12 bases. Trimming removed 5 bases from V and 8 bases from J; junction bases left unmatched: 9. The germline V gene encodes CDR1 SGHVS and CDR2 FNYEAQ. This CDR3 has 16 amino acids. In DNA form, the CDR3 reads TGTGCCAGCAGCCCCATCAGACTAGCGGGAGTGGGGGAGCTGTTTTTT. The encoded protein is CASSPIRLAGVGELFF.

This clonotype was counted at least ten times. The chain couples TRBV5-6 to TRBJ2-2, with no clear D. The CDR3 has 16 amino acids. The germline V gene has CDR1 SGHDT and CDR2 YYEEEE. V lost 2 bases, J lost 0 bases, and 11 bases lay in between. This chain's CDR3 is CASSFATVSNTGELFF. The CDR3 DNA reads as TGTGCCAGCAGCTTCGCGACCGTCTCGAACACCGGGGAGCTGTTTTTT.

This clonotype was seen a few times. The chain combines TRBV29-1 with TRBJ2-3; D perhaps matches TRBD2 (5 bases). V was pared by 1 base and J by 0 bases, with 11 bases between. Germline loops: CDR1 SQVTM, CDR2 ANQGSEA. The CDR3 loop spans 15 amino acids. The CDR3 DNA follows: TGCAGCGTTGAAGGTTTCCCGGGGAGCACAGATACGCAGTATTTT. Translating gives CSVEGFPGSTDTQYF.

This clonotype was detected only a few times. The chain employs TRBV5-1 and TRBJ1-2, with D perhaps TRBD1 (5 bases). V lost 0 bases and J 5 bases, leaving 11 bases between the germline ends. Germline loops: CDR1 SGHRS, CDR2 YFSETQ. This CDR3 spans 14 amino acids. Written as DNA, the CDR3 is TGCGCCAGCAGCTTGGCCCAGGGTTCGTATGGCTACACCTTC. Translation: CASSLAQGSYGYTF. Filled out from reference TRBV5-1 and TRBJ1-2, the complete variable domain reads KAGVTQTPRYLIKTRGQQVTLSCSPISGHRSVSWYQQTPGQGLQFLFEYFSETQRNKGNFPGRFSGRQFSNSRSEMNVSTLELGDSALYLCASSLAQGSYGYTFGSGTRLTVV.

This chain connects TRBV30 to TRBJ2-2; D remains ambiguous. Germline loops: CDR1 GTSNPN, CDR2 SVGIG (reference sequence). The V end lost 0 bases, the J end lost 3 bases, and 5 bases lay between the germline ends. The CDR3 is 13 amino acids. The chain's CDR3 is CAWSVLDTGELFF. The CDR3, as DNA: TGTGCCTGGAGTGTCCTCGACACCGGGGAGCTGTTTTTT.

This chain uses TRBV12-3 or TRBV12-4 with TRBJ2-7, with D hard to call. This CDR3 has 13 residues. The V gene lost 5 bases and the J gene lost 6 bases, with 14 bases spanning the gap. In nucleotides, the CDR3 is TGTGCCAGCAGTCCCGACTCCTTTGGCGAGCAGTACTTC. It is translated as CASSPDSFGEQYF.

This clonotype was counted only a few times. The gene calls are TRBV20-1 and TRBJ2-7, with D perhaps TRBD1 or TRBD2 (5 bases each). V was pared by 0 bases and J by 4 bases, with 22 bases between. Germline V CDR1 and CDR2: DFQATT, SNEGSKA (reference sequence). The CDR3 runs 17 residues. CDR3 amino acids: CSARDRGRRVVGYEQYF. CDR3 nucleotide sequence: TGCAGTGCTAGAGATCGGGGACGCCGGGTCGTTGGGTACGAGCAGTACTTC.

This clonotype came up many times. The chain joins TRBV20-1 to TRBJ2-1; tentative D call: TRBD2 (6 bases). Trimming left V 1 base short and J 8 bases short, with 18 bases between. This CDR3 comprises 15 residues. CDR1 is DFQATT, CDR2 SNEGSKA, per germline (reference sequence). The CDR3 DNA is TGCAGTGCTAGAGGGGGGGATAGGTGGATCGATGAGCAGTTCTTC. Translating it yields CSARGGDRWIDEQFF.

This clonotype was observed a few times. The V gene is TRBV9, the J gene TRBJ2-2; D perhaps matches TRBD2 (5 bases). There are 12 residues in the CDR3. The germline gives CDR1 SGDLS, CDR2 YYNGEE. Trimming removed 3 bases at V and 8 bases at J, with 8 bases between. CDR3 DNA: TGTGCCAGCAGCGCCACGGGGGGGGAGCTGTTTTTT. Its protein is CASSATGGELFF. The full variable domain, its missing parts supplied by reference TRBV9 and TRBJ2-2, is DSGVTQTPKHLITATGQRVTLRCSPRSGDLSVYWYQQSLDQGLQFLIQYYNGEERAKGNILERFSAQQFPDLHSELNLSSLELGDSALYFCASSATGGELFFGEGSRLTVL.

DNA of the CDR3: TGCAGTGCTAGTCGGGGGGCTGAGACTGAAGCTTTCTTT. Translating gives CSASRGAETEAFF. V is TRBV20-1 and J is TRBJ1-1; the D gene is possibly TRBD1 (6 bases). The V gene lost 3 bases and the J gene lost 5 bases, with 13 bases spanning the gap. Germline V gene sequence: CDR1 DFQATT, CDR2 SNEGSKA (reference sequence). The CDR3 length is 13 residues.

The chain uses TRBV19 and TRBJ2-2; D perhaps matches TRBD2 (7 bases). Trimming took 3 bases from V and 1 from J, leaving 18 bases between them. CDR3 size: 18 residues. Germline CDR1 and CDR2: LNHDA and SQIVND (reference sequence). In nucleotides, the CDR3 is TGTGCCAGTAGTATGGGAGGGACAAATAATATGAACACCGGGGAGCTGTTTTTT. As protein: CASSMGGTNNMNTGELFF.

This clonotype was counted a few times. V and J are TRBV20-1 and TRBJ1-2; D not resolved. Germline CDR1 DFQATT, CDR2 SNEGSKA (reference sequence). This CDR3 spans 12 amino acids. As DNA, the CDR3 is TGCAGCGTAACTACTGCTAACTATGGCTACACCTTC. Translation gives CSVTTANYGYTF.

This clonotype was recorded a few times. J is TRBJ2-7 and V is TRBV6-2 or TRBV6-3, with D maybe TRBD1 (6 bases). The length of the CDR3 is 15 residues. Germline CDR1 MNHEY, CDR2 SVGEGT. Trimming removed 8 bases from V and 4 bases from J, with 21 bases in between. The CDR3: CASGPAELGAYEQYF. In DNA, the CDR3 is TGTGCCAGCGGCCCCGCGGAGCTGGGGGCGTACGAGCAGTACTTC.

This chain links TRBV11-2 with TRBJ1-2; D is perhaps TRBD1 (5 bases). From germline, CDR1 is SGHAT and CDR2 FQNNGV. V was clipped by 4 bases and J by 8 bases, with 29 bases between them. The CDR3 totals 18 residues. This chain's CDR3 is CASSSIRTGRAPSGGYTF. CDR3 bases: TGTGCCAGCAGCTCCATCAGGACGGGCAGGGCTCCCTCGGGAGGCTACACCTTC.

This clonotype has just a few counts. The chain combines TRBV6-1 with TRBJ2-7; D remains unclear. The length of the CDR3 is 12 residues. Germline lookup yields CDR1 MNHNS and CDR2 SASEGT. Trimming took 5 bases from V and 4 from J, leaving 9 bases between them. The CDR3 loop reads CASSPFGYEQYF. CDR3 DNA sequence: TGTGCCAGCAGTCCCTTTGGGTACGAGCAGTACTTC.

The chain joins TRBV21-1 to TRBJ2-2; the table's D call, TRBD1, has no DNA check behind it. TRBV21-1 is labeled a pseudogene. The length of the CDR3 is 17 residues. CDR3 sequence: CARKSQGAIENTGELFF. The DNA for the CDR3 is TGTGCCAGGAAGTCACAGGGGGCGATCGAGAACACCGGGGAGCTGTTTTTT.

The chain recombines TRBV5-1 with TRBJ2-3, with 9 bases that match TRBD2. The CDR3 contains 16 residues. CDR1 SGHRS and CDR2 YFSETQ come from the germline V gene. V was clipped by 3 bases and J by 2 bases; unmatched bases: 7. The CDR3 is CASSSPSGKSTDTQYF. DNA for the CDR3: TGCGCCAGCAGCTCCCCTAGCGGGAAGTCCACAGATACGCAGTATTTT.

The chain carries TRBV30 and TRBJ2-1; 13 bases are shared with TRBD2. After removal of 4 bases from V and 6 bases from J, the junction contained 6 bases not matched to a gene. Germline CDR1 and CDR2: GTSNPN and SVGIG (reference sequence). The CDR3 sequence is 15 residues long. The CDR3 loop reads CAWTVTSGRSNEQFF. The DNA for the CDR3 is TGTGCCTGGACCGTGACTAGCGGGAGGAGCAATGAGCAGTTCTTC.

This clonotype has at least ten counts. J is TRBJ1-1 and V is TRBV5-1, with TRBD1 identical over 12 bases. CDR3 length: 15 amino acids. Germline V gene lookup returns CDR1 SGHRS and CDR2 YFSETQ. V lost 3 bases, J lost 5 bases, and 5 bases stayed unmatched. CDR3 amino acids: CASSSPGQGATEAFF. DNA for the CDR3: TGCGCCAGCAGCTCGCCGGGACAGGGGGCAACTGAAGCTTTCTTT.

The chain employs TRBV7-8 and TRBJ2-3, with TRBD1 as a possible D gene (5 bases). CDR3 length equals 18 residues. Germline V gene sequence: CDR1 SGHVS, CDR2 FQNEAQ. V dropped 0 bases and J dropped 0 bases, with 16 bases sitting between them. CDR3 region: CASSLAVMGRVSTDTQYF. CDR3 DNA sequence: TGTGCCAGCAGCTTAGCGGTAATGGGCAGGGTCAGCACAGATACGCAGTATTTT. Together with reference TRBV7-8 and TRBJ2-3, the CDR3 gives the full variable domain: GAGVSQSPRYKVAKRGQDVALRCDPISGHVSLFWYQQALGQGPEFLTYFQNEAQLDKSGLPSDRFFAERPEGSVSTLKIQRTQQEDSAVYLCASSLAVMGRVSTDTQYFGPGTRLTVL.

This clonotype was counted many times. This rearrangement joins TRBV20-1 to TRBJ1-5, with D possibly TRBD1 on 5 matching bases. The CDR3 runs 15 residues. Trimming stripped 5 bases from V and 1 base from J, with 15 bases between. The germline CDR1 and CDR2 sequences are DFQATT and SNEGSKA (reference sequence). In nucleotides, the CDR3 is TGCAGTGCTCCGGACACGGGACGAAGCAATCAGCCCCAGCATTTT. It specifies CSAPDTGRSNQPQHF.

This clonotype was picked up many times. The chain couples TRBV3-1 to TRBJ1-4; a weak D match, TRBD1 (5 bases). Germline V gives CDR1 LGHDT, CDR2 YNNKEL (reference sequence). The CDR3 has 15 residues. V was clipped by 4 bases and J by 0 bases, with 9 bases between them. The DNA for the CDR3 is TGTGCCAGCAGCCTGCAGGGAGCAACTAATGAAAAACTGTTTTTT. Translation gives CASSLQGATNEKLFF.

This clonotype occurred many times. The rearrangement uses TRBV25-1 and TRBJ2-7, with TRBD2 identical over 14 bases. CDR1 is MGHDK and CDR2 is SYGVNS in the germline V gene. The junction had 7 bases not matched to a gene; V was cut back by 5 bases and J by 4 bases. This CDR3 is 16 amino acids long. CDR3 in DNA: TGTGCCAGCAGTCCCAGGACTAGCGGGAGGTATTACGAGCAGTACTTC. Translation: CASSPRTSGRYYEQYF.

The rearrangement uses TRBV20-1 and TRBJ1-2; D is unclear. CDR1 is DFQATT, CDR2 SNEGSKA, per germline (reference sequence). V gave up 0 bases and J gave up 5 bases, with 7 bases separating them. The CDR3 runs 12 residues. This chain's CDR3 is CSARDRPYGYTF. The CDR3 nucleotides are TGCAGTGCTAGAGATCGACCTTATGGCTACACCTTC.